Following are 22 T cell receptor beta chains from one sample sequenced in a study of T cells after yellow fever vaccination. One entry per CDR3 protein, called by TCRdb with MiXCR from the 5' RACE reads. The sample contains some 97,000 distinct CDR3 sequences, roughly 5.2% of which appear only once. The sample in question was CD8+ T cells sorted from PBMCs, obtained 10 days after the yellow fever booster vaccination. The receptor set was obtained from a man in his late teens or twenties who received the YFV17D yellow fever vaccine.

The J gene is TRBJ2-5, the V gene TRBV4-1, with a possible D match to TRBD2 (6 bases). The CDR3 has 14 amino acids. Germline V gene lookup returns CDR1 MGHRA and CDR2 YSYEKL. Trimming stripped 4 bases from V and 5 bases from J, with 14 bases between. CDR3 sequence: CASSPLPGRETQYF. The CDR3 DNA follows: TGCGCCAGCAGCCCTCTGCCGGGGAGGGAGACCCAGTACTTC.

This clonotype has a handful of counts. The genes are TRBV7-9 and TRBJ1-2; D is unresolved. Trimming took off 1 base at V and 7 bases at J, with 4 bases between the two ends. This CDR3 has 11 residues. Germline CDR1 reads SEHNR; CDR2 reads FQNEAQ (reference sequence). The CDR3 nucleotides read TGTGCCAGCAGCTTAGGGGGTGGCTACACCTTC. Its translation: CASSLGGGYTF. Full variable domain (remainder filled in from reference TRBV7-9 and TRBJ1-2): DTGVSQNPRHKITKRGQNVTFRCDPISEHNRLYWYRQTLGQGPEFLTYFQNEAQLEKSRLLSDRFSAERPKGSFSTLEIQRTEQGDSAMYLCASSLGGGYTFGSGTRLTVV.

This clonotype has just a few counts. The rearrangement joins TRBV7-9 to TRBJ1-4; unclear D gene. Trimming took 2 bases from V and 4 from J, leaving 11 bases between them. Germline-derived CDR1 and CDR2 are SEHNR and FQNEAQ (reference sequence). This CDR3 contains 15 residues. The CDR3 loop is CASSLNGRRNEKLFF. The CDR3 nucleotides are TGTGCCAGCAGCTTAAATGGGCGGCGTAATGAAAAACTGTTTTTT.

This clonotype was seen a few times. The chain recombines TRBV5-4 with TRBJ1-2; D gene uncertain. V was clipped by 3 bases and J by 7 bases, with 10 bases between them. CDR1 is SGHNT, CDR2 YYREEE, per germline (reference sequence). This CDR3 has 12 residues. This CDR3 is CASSYWEGGYTF. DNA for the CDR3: TGTGCCAGCAGCTATTGGGAAGGTGGCTACACCTTC.

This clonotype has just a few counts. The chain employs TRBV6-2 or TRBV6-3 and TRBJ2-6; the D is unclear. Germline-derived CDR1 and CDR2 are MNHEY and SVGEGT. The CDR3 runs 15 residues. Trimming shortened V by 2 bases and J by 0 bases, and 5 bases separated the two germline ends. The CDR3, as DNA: TGTGCCAGCAGTTACACGGTCTCTGGGGCCAACGTCCTGACTTTC. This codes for CASSYTVSGANVLTF.

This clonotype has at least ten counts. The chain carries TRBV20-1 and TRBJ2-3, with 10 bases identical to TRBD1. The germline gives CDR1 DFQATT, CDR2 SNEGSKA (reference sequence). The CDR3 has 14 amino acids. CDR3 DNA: TGCACCTGGGACAGGGGCCTCGACACAGATACGCAGTATTTT. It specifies CTWDRGLDTDTQYF.

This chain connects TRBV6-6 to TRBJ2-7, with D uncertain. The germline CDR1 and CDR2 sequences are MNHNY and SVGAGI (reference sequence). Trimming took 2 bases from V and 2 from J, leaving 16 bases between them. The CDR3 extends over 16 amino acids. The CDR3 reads CASSYPSRTWAYEQYF. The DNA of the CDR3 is TGTGCCAGCAGTTACCCGAGTCGGACCTGGGCCTACGAGCAGTACTTC.

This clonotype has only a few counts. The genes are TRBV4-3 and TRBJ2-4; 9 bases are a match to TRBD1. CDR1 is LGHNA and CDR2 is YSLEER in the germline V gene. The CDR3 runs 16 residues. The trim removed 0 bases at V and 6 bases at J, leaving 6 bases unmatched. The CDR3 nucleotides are TGCGCCAGCAGCCAAGAGTCGGGACAGGGAAGAAACATTCAGTACTTC. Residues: CASSQESGQGRNIQYF.

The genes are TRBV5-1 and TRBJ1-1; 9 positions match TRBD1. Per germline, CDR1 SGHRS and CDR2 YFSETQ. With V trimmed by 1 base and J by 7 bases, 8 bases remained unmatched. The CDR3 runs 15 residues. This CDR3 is CASSLTHRGLSEAFF. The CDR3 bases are TGCGCCAGCAGCTTGACCCACAGGGGGCTTAGTGAAGCTTTCTTT.

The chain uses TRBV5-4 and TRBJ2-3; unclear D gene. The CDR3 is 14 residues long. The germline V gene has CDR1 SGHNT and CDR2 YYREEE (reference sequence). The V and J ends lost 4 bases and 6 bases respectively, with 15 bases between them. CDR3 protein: CASSLGESRDTQYF. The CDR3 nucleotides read TGTGCCAGCAGCCTCGGAGAGAGTAGGGATACGCAGTATTTT.

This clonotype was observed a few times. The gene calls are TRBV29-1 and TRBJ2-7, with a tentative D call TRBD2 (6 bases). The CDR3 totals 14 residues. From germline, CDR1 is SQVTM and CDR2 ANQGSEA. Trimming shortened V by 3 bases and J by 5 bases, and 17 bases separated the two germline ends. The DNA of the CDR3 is TGCAGCGTTGAGTCGGGGGAGACGTACGACGAGCAGTACTTC. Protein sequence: CSVESGETYDEQYF.

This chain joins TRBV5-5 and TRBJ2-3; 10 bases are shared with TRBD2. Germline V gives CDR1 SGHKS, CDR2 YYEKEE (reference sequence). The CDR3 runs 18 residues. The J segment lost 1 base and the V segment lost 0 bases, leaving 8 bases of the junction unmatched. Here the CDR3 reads CASSLGQRGGWGTDTQYF. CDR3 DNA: TGTGCCAGCAGCTTGGGGCAGCGGGGGGGCTGGGGCACAGATACGCAGTATTTT.

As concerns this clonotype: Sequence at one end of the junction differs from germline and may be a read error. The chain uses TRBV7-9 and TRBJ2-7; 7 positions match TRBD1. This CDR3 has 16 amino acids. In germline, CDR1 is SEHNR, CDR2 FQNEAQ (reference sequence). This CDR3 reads CDSSSTTGTYGYEQYF. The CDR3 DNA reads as TGTGACAGCAGCTCAACGACAGGGACGTATGGCTACGAGCAGTACTTC.

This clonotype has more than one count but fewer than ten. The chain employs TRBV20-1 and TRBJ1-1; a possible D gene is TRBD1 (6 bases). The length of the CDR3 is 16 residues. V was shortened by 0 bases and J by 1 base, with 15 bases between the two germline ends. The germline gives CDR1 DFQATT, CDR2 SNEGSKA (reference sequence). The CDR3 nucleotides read TGCAGTGCTAGAGATTGGGCCGAAGGGGGGAACACTGAAGCTTTCTTT. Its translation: CSARDWAEGGNTEAFF.

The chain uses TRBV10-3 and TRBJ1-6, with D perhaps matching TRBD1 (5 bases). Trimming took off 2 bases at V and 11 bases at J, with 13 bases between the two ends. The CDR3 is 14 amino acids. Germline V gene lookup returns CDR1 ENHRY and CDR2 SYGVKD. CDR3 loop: CAISETAARAPLHF. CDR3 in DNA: TGTGCCATCAGTGAGACTGCGGCCAGGGCACCCCTCCACTTT.

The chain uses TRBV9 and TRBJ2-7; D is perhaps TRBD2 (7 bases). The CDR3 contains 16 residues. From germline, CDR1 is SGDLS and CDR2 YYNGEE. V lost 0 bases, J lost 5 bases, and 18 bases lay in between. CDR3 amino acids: CASSVGGGASRNEQYF. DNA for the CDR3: TGTGCCAGCAGCGTAGGTGGGGGGGCATCTAGGAACGAGCAGTACTTC.

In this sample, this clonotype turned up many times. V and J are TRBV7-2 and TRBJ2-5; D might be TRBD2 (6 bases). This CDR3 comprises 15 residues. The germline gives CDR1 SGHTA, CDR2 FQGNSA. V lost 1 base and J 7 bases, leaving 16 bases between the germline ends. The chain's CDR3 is CASSLERVSGWTQYF. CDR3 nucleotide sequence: TGTGCCAGCAGCTTAGAGCGGGTGTCCGGGTGGACCCAGTACTTC.

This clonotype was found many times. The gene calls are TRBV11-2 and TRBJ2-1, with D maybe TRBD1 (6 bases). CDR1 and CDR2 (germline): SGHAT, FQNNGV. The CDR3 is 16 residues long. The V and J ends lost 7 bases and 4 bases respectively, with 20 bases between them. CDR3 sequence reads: CASNPTPTTGYNEQFF. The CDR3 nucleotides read TGTGCCAGCAACCCAACTCCCACCACAGGGTACAATGAGCAGTTCTTC.

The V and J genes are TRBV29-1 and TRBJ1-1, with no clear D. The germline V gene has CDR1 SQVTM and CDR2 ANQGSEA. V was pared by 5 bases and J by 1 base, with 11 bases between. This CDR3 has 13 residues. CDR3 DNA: TGCAGCGTTTTCGGCGAGAAGAACACTGAAGCTTTCTTT. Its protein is CSVFGEKNTEAFF.

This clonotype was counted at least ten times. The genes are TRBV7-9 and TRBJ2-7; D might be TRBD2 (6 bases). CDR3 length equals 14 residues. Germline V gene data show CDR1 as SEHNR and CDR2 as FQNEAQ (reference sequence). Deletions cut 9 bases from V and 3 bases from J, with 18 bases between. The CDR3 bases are TGTGCCAGTGGGGGGAGAGGGGCCTTCTACGAGCAGTACGTC. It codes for CASGGRGAFYEQYV.

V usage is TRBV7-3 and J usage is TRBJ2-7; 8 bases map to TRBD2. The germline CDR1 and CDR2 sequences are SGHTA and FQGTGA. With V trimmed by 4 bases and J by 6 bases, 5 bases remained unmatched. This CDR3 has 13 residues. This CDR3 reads CASSSRGGREQYF. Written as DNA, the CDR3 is TGTGCCAGCAGCTCCCGGGGGGGGCGCGAGCAGTACTTC.

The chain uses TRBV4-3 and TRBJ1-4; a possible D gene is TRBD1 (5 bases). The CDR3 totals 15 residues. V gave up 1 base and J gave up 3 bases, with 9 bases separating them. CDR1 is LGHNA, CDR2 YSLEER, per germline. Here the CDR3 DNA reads TGCGCCAGCAGCCAAGGGGGCAGAGCTAATGAAAAACTGTTTTTT. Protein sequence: CASSQGGRANEKLFF.